This T cell receptor beta chain was recovered during a study of T cell changes during pregnancy in multiple sclerosis. The CDR3 totals 14 residues. CDR1 and CDR2 (germline): PRHDT, FYEKMQ (reference sequence). Germline trimming cut 4 bases from V and 3 bases from J; bases unmatched to any gene: 4. Using immunoSEQ multiplex PCR, the repertoire was profiled, and TCRdb retains in-frame clones only, with some absent. Of about 45,000 clones listed, about 91% are singletons. The material was CD8+ T cells from peripheral blood mononuclear cells, obtained in the second trimester of pregnancy. This rearrangement joins TRBV13 to TRBJ2-3; 7 bases match TRBD1. This receptor was obtained from a female donor with multiple sclerosis, enrolled in a pregnancy study. The CDR3 region is CASSSLQGTDTQYF. CDR3 DNA sequence: TGTGCCAGCAGCTCCCTACAGGGGACAGATACGCAGTATTTT.